Listed below are T cell receptor beta chains from one sample, sequenced in a study of T cell changes during pregnancy in multiple sclerosis. Using immunoSEQ multiplex PCR, the repertoire was profiled, and TCRdb retains in-frame clones only, with some absent. The table includes 65,000 to 85,000 clones, roughly nine tenths detected once. This sample comprised peripheral blood, obtained in the second trimester of pregnancy. The receptor set was obtained from a female donor with multiple sclerosis, enrolled in a pregnancy study. Both conserved end residues are part of each CDR3. A D gene is named only where the DNA matches it firmly. Only part of the rows carry a size: once, few, many, or a class if the clone is expanded.

clone_size: -
d_call: TRBD1
v_call: TRBV5-6
j_call: TRBJ1-2
cdr3_nt: TGTGCCAGCGGACAGGGCAACTATGGCTACACCTTC
cdr3_aa: CASGQGNYGYTF

clone_size: -
d_call: -
v_call: TRBV18
j_call: TRBJ2-1
cdr3_nt: TGTGCCAGCTCACCAAGAGCAACCAGGGTGACCTCCTACAATGAGCAGTTCTTC
cdr3_aa: CASSPRATRVTSYNEQFF

clone_size: -
d_call: -
v_call: TRBV7-2
j_call: TRBJ1-2
cdr3_nt: TGTGCCAGCAGCTTAGTTGTAGTCTACACCTTC
cdr3_aa: CASSLVVVYTF

clone_size: -
d_call: -
v_call: TRBV6-1
j_call: TRBJ1-1
cdr3_nt: TGTGCCAGCAGTGTATGGACAGCCCCGAACACTGAAGCTTTCTTT
cdr3_aa: CASSVWTAPNTEAFF

clone_size: -
d_call: TRBD1
v_call: TRBV18
j_call: TRBJ2-5
cdr3_nt: TGTGCCAGCTCGCCCCAGGGGGCGATTGGGGAGACCCAGTACTTC
cdr3_aa: CASSPQGAIGETQYF

clone_size: -
d_call: -
v_call: TRBV6-1
j_call: TRBJ2-3
cdr3_nt: TGTGCCAGCAGTGTCCTGTCTAGCACAGATACGCAGTATTTT
cdr3_aa: CASSVLSSTDTQYF

clone_size: -
d_call: -
v_call: TRBV5-4
j_call: TRBJ1-2
cdr3_nt: TGTGCCAGCACCGAAGGAGGTTTAGGGTTTTCCAACTATGGCTACACCTTC
cdr3_aa: CASTEGGLGFSNYGYTF

clone_size: few
d_call: -
v_call: TRBV7-8
j_call: TRBJ2-7
cdr3_nt: TGTGCCAGCCCACCCGGGGGTACCCTCTACGAGCAGTACTTC
cdr3_aa: CASPPGGTLYEQYF

clone_size: -
d_call: -
v_call: TRBV2
j_call: TRBJ2-3
cdr3_nt: TGTGCCAGCTTCGAGGGGGTGACTAGCACAGATACGCAGTATTTT
cdr3_aa: CASFEGVTSTDTQYF

clone_size: -
d_call: -
v_call: TRBV30
j_call: TRBJ1-1
cdr3_nt: TGTGCCGCAAGGAGGACTGAAGCTTTCTTT
cdr3_aa: CAARRTEAFF

clone_size: -
d_call: -
v_call: TRBV9
j_call: TRBJ2-1
cdr3_nt: TGTGCCAGCAGCGTCGGAGTTTACAATGAGCAGTTCTTC
cdr3_aa: CASSVGVYNEQFF

clone_size: -
d_call: TRBD1
v_call: TRBV9
j_call: TRBJ1-6
cdr3_nt: TGTGCCAGCAGCGTAGGAATTGGGGCGGGACAGTTCAATTCACCCCTCCACTTT
cdr3_aa: CASSVGIGAGQFNSPLHF

clone_size: -
d_call: TRBD2
v_call: TRBV2
j_call: TRBJ2-1
cdr3_nt: TGTGCCAAGCGGGGGGCAGTCCCATACAATGAGCAGTTCTTC
cdr3_aa: CAKRGAVPYNEQFF

clone_size: -
d_call: TRBD2
v_call: TRBV5-1
j_call: TRBJ2-1
cdr3_nt: TGCGCCAGCAGTGGGGGGGGGACCTCCTACAATGAGCAGTTCTTC
cdr3_aa: CASSGGGTSYNEQFF

clone_size: -
d_call: TRBD1
v_call: TRBV10-3
j_call: TRBJ2-3
cdr3_nt: TGTGCCATCAGTGAGTCTGGGACAGGGGTGAGCACAGATACGCAGTATTTT
cdr3_aa: CAISESGTGVSTDTQYF

clone_size: -
d_call: TRBD1
v_call: TRBV9
j_call: TRBJ2-1
cdr3_nt: TGTGCCAGCAGCGTAGGGGGACAGGGAAGGAATGAGCAGTTCTTC
cdr3_aa: CASSVGGQGRNEQFF

clone_size: once
d_call: -
v_call: TRBV7-9
j_call: TRBJ1-2
cdr3_nt: TGTGCCAGCAGCTTAGGGACATATGGCTACACCTTC
cdr3_aa: CASSLGTYGYTF

clone_size: -
d_call: -
v_call: TRBV5-6
j_call: TRBJ2-3
cdr3_nt: TGTGCCAGCAGCTTATCGCTGGGAGGGCAGTATTTT
cdr3_aa: CASSLSLGGQYF

clone_size: once
d_call: -
v_call: TRBV6-5
j_call: TRBJ1-1
cdr3_nt: TGTGCCAGCAGTTACTCCGGGTTTGTGTCCACTGAAGCTTTCTTT
cdr3_aa: CASSYSGFVSTEAFF

clone_size: once
d_call: TRBD2
v_call: TRBV18
j_call: TRBJ2-3
cdr3_nt: TGTGCCAGCTCCCCTTCACTAGCGGGGGGTACGACAGATACGCAGTATTTT
cdr3_aa: CASSPSLAGGTTDTQYF

clone_size: -
d_call: -
v_call: TRBV11-2
j_call: TRBJ2-3
cdr3_nt: TGTGCCAGCAGCTTTCAGGGGTCAGATACGCAGTATTTT
cdr3_aa: CASSFQGSDTQYF

clone_size: -
d_call: TRBD2
v_call: TRBV10-3
j_call: TRBJ2-3
cdr3_nt: TGTGCCAGCACCCCGCGGGAGGTATCTAGCACAGATACGCAGTATTTT
cdr3_aa: CASTPREVSSTDTQYF

clone_size: once
d_call: TRBD1
v_call: TRBV27
j_call: TRBJ1-4
cdr3_nt: TGTGCCAGCAGTTTAATATTCGACAGGGGGCGGAGAGCGGTTGAAAAACTGTTTTTT
cdr3_aa: CASSLIFDRGRRAVEKLFF

clone_size: -
d_call: TRBD2
v_call: TRBV11-3
j_call: TRBJ2-2
cdr3_nt: TGTGCCAGCAGCTTAGGCCTGACTAGCGGGGGGACGAACACCGGGGAGCTGTTTTTT
cdr3_aa: CASSLGLTSGGTNTGELFF

clone_size: -
d_call: -
v_call: TRBV2
j_call: TRBJ1-5
cdr3_nt: TGTGCCAGCAGTGAAGTCGGGACTGGTGCTAATCAGCCCCAGCATTTT
cdr3_aa: CASSEVGTGANQPQHF

clone_size: once
d_call: -
v_call: TRBV7-9
j_call: TRBJ1-2
cdr3_nt: TGTGCCAGCAGCTCTCCCTCCGCAGGGTTCTATGGCTACACCTTC
cdr3_aa: CASSSPSAGFYGYTF

clone_size: -
d_call: TRBD2
v_call: TRBV7-7
j_call: TRBJ2-1
cdr3_nt: TGTGCCAGCAGCTTAGCGCCTAGCGGCTCCTACAATGAGCAGTTCTTC
cdr3_aa: CASSLAPSGSYNEQFF

clone_size: -
d_call: TRBD1
v_call: TRBV7-9
j_call: TRBJ2-1
cdr3_nt: TGTGCCAGCAGCTTGGGGGGACAGGGGAGTTCGCAGTTCTTC
cdr3_aa: CASSLGGQGSSQFF

clone_size: -
d_call: TRBD1
v_call: TRBV10-3
j_call: TRBJ2-7
cdr3_nt: TGTGCCATCATGGGACAGGGGAGCTCCTACGAGCAGTACTTC
cdr3_aa: CAIMGQGSSYEQYF

clone_size: -
d_call: TRBD1
v_call: TRBV10-3
j_call: TRBJ1-6
cdr3_nt: TGTGCCATAGGCCCGGGACAGTATAATTCACCCCTCCACTTT
cdr3_aa: CAIGPGQYNSPLHF

clone_size: -
d_call: TRBD1
v_call: TRBV6-5
j_call: TRBJ1-2
cdr3_nt: TGTGCCAGCAGTCGGGACAGCAGCTATGGCTACACCTTC
cdr3_aa: CASSRDSSYGYTF

clone_size: -
d_call: -
v_call: TRBV12-5
j_call: TRBJ2-3
cdr3_nt: TGTGCTAGTGGGCCAGGGGAAACTAGCACAGATACGCAGTATTTT
cdr3_aa: CASGPGETSTDTQYF

clone_size: once
d_call: -
v_call: TRBV5-1
j_call: TRBJ2-6
cdr3_nt: TGCGCCAGCAGCTTGGAGGGGGGGCACTCTGGGGCCAACGTCCTGACTTTC
cdr3_aa: CASSLEGGHSGANVLTF

clone_size: -
d_call: -
v_call: TRBV10-3
j_call: TRBJ2-7
cdr3_nt: TGTGCCATCGGCGGGAATGACGAGCAGTACTTC
cdr3_aa: CAIGGNDEQYF

clone_size: -
d_call: TRBD1
v_call: TRBV6-1
j_call: TRBJ1-4
cdr3_nt: TGTGCCAGCAGTGAATGGGGGGACAGGGTCGAAAAACTGTTTTTT
cdr3_aa: CASSEWGDRVEKLFF

clone_size: -
d_call: -
v_call: TRBV10-2
j_call: TRBJ1-1
cdr3_nt: TGCGCCAGCAGTGATACCGGGGGGGGTAACACTGAAGCTTTCTTT
cdr3_aa: CASSDTGGGNTEAFF

clone_size: -
d_call: -
v_call: TRBV30
j_call: TRBJ2-1
cdr3_nt: TGTGCCTGGAGTAGCGGACCCGCCCTGAGGCAGTTCTTC
cdr3_aa: CAWSSGPALRQFF

clone_size: -
d_call: TRBD2
v_call: TRBV7-9
j_call: TRBJ2-7
cdr3_nt: TGTGCCAGCAGCTTCCTAGCGGAGTCCTACGAGCAGTACTTC
cdr3_aa: CASSFLAESYEQYF

clone_size: -
d_call: TRBD2
v_call: TRBV5-8
j_call: TRBJ2-1
cdr3_nt: TGTGCCAGCAGCTTGGGGGGACTAGCGGGATACAATGAGCAGTTCTTC
cdr3_aa: CASSLGGLAGYNEQFF

clone_size: once
d_call: -
v_call: TRBV28
j_call: TRBJ2-7
cdr3_nt: TGTGCCAGCAGTGGGGGGGCGCCAGCCGACTACGAGCAGTACTTC
cdr3_aa: CASSGGAPADYEQYF

clone_size: once
d_call: -
v_call: TRBV2
j_call: TRBJ1-5
cdr3_nt: TGTGCCAGCAGTGCCGGGTGGCGGAATCAGCCCCAGCATTTT
cdr3_aa: CASSAGWRNQPQHF

clone_size: -
d_call: TRBD1
v_call: TRBV19
j_call: TRBJ2-7
cdr3_nt: TGTGCCAGTAGTATAGTAGGGACAGGACTTTACGAGCAGTACTTC
cdr3_aa: CASSIVGTGLYEQYF

clone_size: -
d_call: -
v_call: TRBV28
j_call: TRBJ2-7
cdr3_nt: TGTGCCAGTTCCATCGCCAGGGCCGTGGCCTACGAGCAGTACTTC
cdr3_aa: CASSIARAVAYEQYF

clone_size: -
d_call: TRBD2
v_call: TRBV2
j_call: TRBJ2-3
cdr3_nt: TGTGCCAGCAGTTACAAACTAGCGGGAGGGCCAGATACGCAGTATTTT
cdr3_aa: CASSYKLAGGPDTQYF